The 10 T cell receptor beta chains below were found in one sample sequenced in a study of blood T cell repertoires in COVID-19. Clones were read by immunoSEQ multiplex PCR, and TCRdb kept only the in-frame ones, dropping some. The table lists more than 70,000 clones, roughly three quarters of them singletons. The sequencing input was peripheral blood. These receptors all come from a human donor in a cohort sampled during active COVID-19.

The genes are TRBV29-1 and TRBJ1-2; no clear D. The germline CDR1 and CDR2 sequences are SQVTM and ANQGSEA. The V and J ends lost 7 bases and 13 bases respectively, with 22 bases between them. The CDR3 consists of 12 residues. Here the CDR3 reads CSATEKDGGGTF. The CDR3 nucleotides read TGCAGCGCTACCGAGAAGGACGGCGGAGGCACCTTC.

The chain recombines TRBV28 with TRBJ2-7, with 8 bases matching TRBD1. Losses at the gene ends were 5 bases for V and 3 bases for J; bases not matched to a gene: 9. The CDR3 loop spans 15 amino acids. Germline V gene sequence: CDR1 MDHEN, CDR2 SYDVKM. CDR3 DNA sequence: TGTGCCAGCAGTACCCGAGGACAGGGTGTCTACGAGCAGTACTTC. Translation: CASSTRGQGVYEQYF.

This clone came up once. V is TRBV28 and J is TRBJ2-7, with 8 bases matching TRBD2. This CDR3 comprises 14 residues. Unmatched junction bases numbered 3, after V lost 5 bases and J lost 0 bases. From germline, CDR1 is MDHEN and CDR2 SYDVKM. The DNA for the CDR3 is TGTGCCAGCAGTCAGCGGGGGCCCTCCTACGAGCAGTACTTC. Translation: CASSQRGPSYEQYF.

This CDR3 is CASSLDRRAYNEQFF. The CDR3 region has the DNA TGTGCCAGCAGCTTGGACAGGAGGGCCTACAATGAGCAGTTCTTC. This chain joins TRBV7-8 and TRBJ2-1, with D perhaps matching TRBD1 (7 bases). The germline CDR1 and CDR2 sequences are SGHVS and FQNEAQ. The CDR3 runs to 15 residues. The germline V and J ends were trimmed by 3 bases and 2 bases, with 11 bases remaining between them.

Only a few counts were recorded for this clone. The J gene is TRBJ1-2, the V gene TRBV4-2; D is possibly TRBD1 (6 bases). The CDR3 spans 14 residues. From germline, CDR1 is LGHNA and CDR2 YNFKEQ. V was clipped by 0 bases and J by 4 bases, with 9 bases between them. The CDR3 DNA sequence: TGTGCCAGCAGCCAAGAGGGGACAAGCTATGGCTACACCTTC. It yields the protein CASSQEGTSYGYTF.

As DNA, the CDR3 is TGTGCAGCCTACAGGGTCGACACCTACGAGCAGTACTTC. Amino acid sequence: CAAYRVDTYEQYF. This rearrangement joins TRBV6-5 to TRBJ2-7; maybe TRBD1 (6 bases). Germline V lookup: CDR1 MNHEY, CDR2 SVGAGI. The CDR3 loop spans 13 amino acids.

In DNA form, the CDR3 reads TGCAGCGTTGATGGTCTGGGGCGGGGTGAGCAGTTCTTC. It codes for CSVDGLGRGEQFF. The V gene is TRBV29-1, the J gene TRBJ2-1, with D possibly matching TRBD2 (6 bases). With 3 bases removed from V and 9 bases from J, the gap between germline ends came to 15 bases. Germline CDR1 reads SQVTM; CDR2 reads ANQGSEA. This CDR3 is 13 amino acids long.

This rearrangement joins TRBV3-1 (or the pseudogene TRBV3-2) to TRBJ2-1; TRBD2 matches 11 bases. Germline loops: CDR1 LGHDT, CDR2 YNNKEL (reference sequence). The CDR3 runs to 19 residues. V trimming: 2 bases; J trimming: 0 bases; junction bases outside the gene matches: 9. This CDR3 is CASSQPGLAGGPSYNEQFF. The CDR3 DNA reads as TGTGCCAGCAGCCAACCTGGCCTAGCGGGAGGCCCCTCCTACAATGAGCAGTTCTTC.

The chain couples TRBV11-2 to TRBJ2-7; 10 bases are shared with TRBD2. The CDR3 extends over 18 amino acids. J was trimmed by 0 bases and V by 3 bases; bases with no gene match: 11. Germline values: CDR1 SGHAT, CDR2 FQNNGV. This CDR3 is CASSLGAWTSGSSYEQYF. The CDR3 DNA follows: TGTGCCAGCAGCTTGGGCGCATGGACTAGCGGAAGCTCCTACGAGCAGTACTTC.

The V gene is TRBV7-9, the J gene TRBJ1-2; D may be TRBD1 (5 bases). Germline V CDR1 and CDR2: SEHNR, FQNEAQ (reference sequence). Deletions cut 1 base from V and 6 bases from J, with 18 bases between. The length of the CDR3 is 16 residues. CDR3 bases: TGTGCCAGCAGCTTAGGGGGCGTCAATAGTAATAATGGCTACACCTTC. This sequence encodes CASSLGGVNSNNGYTF.